Listed here is a single T cell receptor (beta chain). This entry comes from a study of blood T cell repertoires in COVID-19. Turning to the study itself: Researchers got acute and convalescent COVID-19 samples from the United States, Italy and Spain. T cells, B-cell-depleted T cells, or PBMCs provided the cDNA or gDNA that served as material.

Germline loops: CDR1 SNHLY, CDR2 FYNNEI. After removal of 5 bases from V and 6 bases from J, the junction contained 8 bases not matched to a gene. The CDR3 consists of 15 residues. In the original workflow: By means of reference gene primer amplification, nucleated cell counts were estimated. Profiling relied on immunoSEQ multiplex PCR, and the TCRdb table lists in-frame clones only, not all of them. V, J and clone size are taken as reported in that table, and D and trimming were inferred from the DNA itself. This table holds fewer than 200,000 clones, more than 70% found once. The source material was peripheral blood. This receptor was identified in a man aged 35-49 years with active or convalescent COVID-19. V is TRBV2 and J is TRBJ2-3; 10 bases fit TRBD2. CDR3 nucleotides: TGTGCCAGCAGTTTTGCTAGCGGGGGTGTGGATACGCAGTATTTT. Protein: CASSFASGGVDTQYF.